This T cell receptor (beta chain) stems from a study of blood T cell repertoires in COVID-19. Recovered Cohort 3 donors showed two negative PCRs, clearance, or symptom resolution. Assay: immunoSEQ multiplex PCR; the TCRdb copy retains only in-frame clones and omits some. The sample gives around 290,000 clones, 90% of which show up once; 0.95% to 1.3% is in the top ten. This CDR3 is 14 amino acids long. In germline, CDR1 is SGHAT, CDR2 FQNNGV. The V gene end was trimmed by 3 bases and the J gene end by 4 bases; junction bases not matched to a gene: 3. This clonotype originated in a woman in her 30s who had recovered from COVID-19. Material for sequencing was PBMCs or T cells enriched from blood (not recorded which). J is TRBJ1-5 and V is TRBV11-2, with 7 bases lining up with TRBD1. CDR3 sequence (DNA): TGTGCCAGCAGCTTCAGGGGGACTAATCAGCCCCAGCATTTT. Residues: CASSFRGTNQPQHF.